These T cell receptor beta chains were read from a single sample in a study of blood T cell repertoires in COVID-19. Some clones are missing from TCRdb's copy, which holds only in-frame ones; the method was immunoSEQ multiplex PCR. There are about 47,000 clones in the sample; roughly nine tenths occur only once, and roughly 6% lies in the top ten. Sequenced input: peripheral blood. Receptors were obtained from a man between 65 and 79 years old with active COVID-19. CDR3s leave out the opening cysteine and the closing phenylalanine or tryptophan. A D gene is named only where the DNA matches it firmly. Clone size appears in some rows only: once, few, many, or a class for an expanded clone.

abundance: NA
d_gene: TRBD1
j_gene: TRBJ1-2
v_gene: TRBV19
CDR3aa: ASSPPDRGVGGYT

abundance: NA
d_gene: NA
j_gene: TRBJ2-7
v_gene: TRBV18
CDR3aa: ASSPSWQGSYEQY

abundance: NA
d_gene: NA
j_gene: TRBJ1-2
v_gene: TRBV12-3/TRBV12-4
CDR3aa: ASSFRQGYGYT

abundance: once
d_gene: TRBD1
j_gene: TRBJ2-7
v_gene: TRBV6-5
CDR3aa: ASSPDRGIYEQY

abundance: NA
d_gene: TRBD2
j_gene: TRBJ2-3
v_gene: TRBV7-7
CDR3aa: ASSIGLAGGADTQY

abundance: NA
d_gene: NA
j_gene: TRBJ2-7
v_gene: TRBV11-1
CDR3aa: ASSLGNSGYEQY

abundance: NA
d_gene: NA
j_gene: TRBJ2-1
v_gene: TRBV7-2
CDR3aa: ASSLAYGSYNEQF

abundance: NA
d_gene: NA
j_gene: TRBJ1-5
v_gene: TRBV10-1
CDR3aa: ASSESNSPYSNQPQH

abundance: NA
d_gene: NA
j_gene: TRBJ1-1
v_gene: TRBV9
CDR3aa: ASSVGQLNTEAF

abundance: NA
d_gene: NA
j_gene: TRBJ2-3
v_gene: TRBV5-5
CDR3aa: ASNSDIIGITDTQY

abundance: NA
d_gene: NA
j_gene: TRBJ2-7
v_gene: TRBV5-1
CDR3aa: ASSLAGNLDSYEQY

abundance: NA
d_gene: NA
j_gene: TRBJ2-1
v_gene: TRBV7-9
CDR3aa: ASSLGTSYNEQF

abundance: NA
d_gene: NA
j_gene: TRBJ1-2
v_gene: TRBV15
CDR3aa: ATSRDRTVYGYT

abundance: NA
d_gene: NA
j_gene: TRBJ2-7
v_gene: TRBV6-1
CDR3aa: ASSESYPLEQY

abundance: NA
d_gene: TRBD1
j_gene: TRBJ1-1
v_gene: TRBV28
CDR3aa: ASSLGGQGALGTEAF

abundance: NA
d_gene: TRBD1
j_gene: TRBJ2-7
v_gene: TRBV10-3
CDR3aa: AISAGTGRYEQY

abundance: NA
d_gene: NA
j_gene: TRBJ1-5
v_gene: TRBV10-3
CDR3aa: AISDSNQPQH

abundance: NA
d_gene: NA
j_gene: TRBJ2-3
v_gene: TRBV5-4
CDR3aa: ASSFDPSVDTQY

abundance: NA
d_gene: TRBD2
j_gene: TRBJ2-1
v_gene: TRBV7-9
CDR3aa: ASRLAGRNEQF

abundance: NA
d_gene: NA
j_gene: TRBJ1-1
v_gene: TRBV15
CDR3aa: ATSRPGGANTEAF

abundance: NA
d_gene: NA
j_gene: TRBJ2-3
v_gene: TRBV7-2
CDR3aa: ASSLLVRTDTQY

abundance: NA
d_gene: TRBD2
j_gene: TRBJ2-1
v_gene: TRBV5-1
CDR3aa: ASSLGSGGAYNEQF

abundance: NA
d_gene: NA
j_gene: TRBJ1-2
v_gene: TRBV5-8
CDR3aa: ASSLVQTYGYT

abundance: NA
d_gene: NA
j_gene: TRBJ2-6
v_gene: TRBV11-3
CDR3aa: ASSLGPGLTSSGANVLT

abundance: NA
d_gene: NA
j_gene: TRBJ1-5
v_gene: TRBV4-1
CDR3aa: ASSQELADYQPQH

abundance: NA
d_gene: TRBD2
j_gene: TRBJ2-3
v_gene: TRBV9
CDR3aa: ASSVVASGGFTDTQY

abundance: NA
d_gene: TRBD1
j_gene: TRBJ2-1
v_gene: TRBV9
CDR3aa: ASSAGQGSYNEQF

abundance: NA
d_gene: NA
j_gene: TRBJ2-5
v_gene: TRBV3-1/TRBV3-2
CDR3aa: ASSQEGGSPQETQY

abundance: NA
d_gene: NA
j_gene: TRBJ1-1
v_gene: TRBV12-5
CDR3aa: ASGLVAGGTEAF

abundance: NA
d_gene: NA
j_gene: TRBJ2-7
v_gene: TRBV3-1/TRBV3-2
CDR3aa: ASSPGGEQY

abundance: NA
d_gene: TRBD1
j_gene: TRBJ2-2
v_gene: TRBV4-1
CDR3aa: ASRQSGTGGTGELF

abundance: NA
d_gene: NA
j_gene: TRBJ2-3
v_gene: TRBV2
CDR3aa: ASSDRTSLGSTQY

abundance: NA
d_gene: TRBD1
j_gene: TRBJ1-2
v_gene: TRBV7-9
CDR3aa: TSSLSSAGGNYGYT

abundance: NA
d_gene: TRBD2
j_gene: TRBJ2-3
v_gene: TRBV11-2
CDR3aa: ASSLALADWGDTQY